This TCR beta chain stems from a study of T-cell memory formation after mild COVID-19. Study at large: TCR clustering was largely donor specific. Study results and limitations: The appearance of some responding clones in pre-infection memory suggested that cross-reactive memory joined.

Comments on this clonotype: The antigen remains unidentified. A much bigger clone sits one base away, suggesting this may be a read error.

This CDR3 has 12 residues. Germline V gene sequence: CDR1 SGDLS, CDR2 YYNGEE. V was shortened by 1 base and J by 2 bases, with 2 bases between the two germline ends. TCRdb redid the calling of the 5' RACE reads with MiXCR, one entry per CDR3 protein. The sample lists hundreds of thousands of distinct CDR3 sequences, less than 20% seen once, with 20% to 25% in the top ten. This clonotype originated in a young man who had mild COVID-19 (a few samples of this study predate the infection). Cell type and time point are not known. The chain uses TRBV9 and TRBJ2-3; D remains unclear. Sequenced input: PBMCs or a T cell subset sorted from them (not recorded which). Written as DNA, the CDR3 is TGTGCCAGCAGCGTATACACAGATACGCAGTATTTT. The encoded protein is CASSVYTDTQYF.